The clone carrying this T cell receptor beta chain was seen only a few times. This specimen belongs to a study of identical twins. The V gene lost 0 bases and the J gene lost 6 bases, with 15 bases spanning the gap. The CDR3 has 15 residues. CDR1 ENHRY and CDR2 SYGVKD come from the germline V gene. MiXCR, applied by TCRdb to the 5' RACE reads, yields one record per CDR3 protein. The sample consists of some 760,000 distinct CDR3 sequences, around a sixth of them appearing once. The sample also formed part of further work on T cells expressing NK-cell markers. That source reports: Sorted T-cell subsets CD3+CD56+NKG2C+, CD3+CD56+NKG2C- and CD3+CD56-NKG2C+ were TCR beta-sequenced. Eight donors were sequenced, seven testing HCMV-seropositive and one testing seronegative. In several experiments, sorting was restricted to alpha-beta TCR T cells by an anti-gamma-delta TCR antibody. More than five of the donors carried dominant NKG2C+ clonotypes that took up 1.0-7.0% of their CD8+ T cells.

The TCR sequence derives from a woman younger than 35 in good health. The source material was PBMCs. The V and J genes are TRBV10-3 and TRBJ2-7, with D perhaps given as TRBD1 or TRBD2 (5 bases each). DNA of the CDR3: TGTGCCATCAGTGAGTCGTCTGCCGTTGGGGGCGAGCAGTACTTC. This encodes CAISESSAVGGEQYF.